This is a list of T cell receptor beta chains from one sample in a study of response to subunit inactivated influenza vaccine. TCRdb reprocessed the RT-PCR reads via MiXCR and lists one record per CDR3 protein. The table lists almost 250,000 distinct CDR3 sequences, less than 15% of them singletons. The material sequenced was non-naive T cells sorted from PBMCs, taken 14 to 15 days before vaccination. The receptors here all came from a man aged 50 to 60 who received an inactivated influenza vaccine. Each CDR3 is given with its conserved first and last residue. The order of the fields is clone size, J gene, D gene, V gene, CDR3 DNA, CDR3 protein. A D gene is named only where the DNA matches it firmly. Clone size is not always given. Where it is, it says once, few, many or a class for expanded clones.

abundance: few
j_gene: TRBJ1-2
d_gene: -
v_gene: TRBV5-1
CDR3nt: TGCGCCAGCAGCTTTGGGTCTAGCTATGGCTACACCTTC
CDR3aa: CASSFGSSYGYTF

abundance: many
j_gene: TRBJ1-3
d_gene: -
v_gene: TRBV5-6
CDR3nt: TGTGCCAGCAGCTCCAACCTGGGGAGGCCATCTGGAAACACCATATATTTT
CDR3aa: CASSSNLGRPSGNTIYF

abundance: -
j_gene: TRBJ2-5
d_gene: -
v_gene: TRBV7-3
CDR3nt: TGTGCCAGCAGCGAAACCCAGGACGCCTACCAAGAGACCCAGTACTTC
CDR3aa: CASSETQDAYQETQYF

abundance: -
j_gene: TRBJ2-2
d_gene: -
v_gene: TRBV7-2
CDR3nt: TGTGCCAGCAGCCCCCAGGCGGCCACAGTGAACACCGGGGAGCTGTTTTTT
CDR3aa: CASSPQAATVNTGELFF

abundance: -
j_gene: TRBJ2-7
d_gene: TRBD2
v_gene: TRBV7-2
CDR3nt: TGTGCCAGCAGCCCGAGGCGGGGGTCCTACGAGCAGTACTTC
CDR3aa: CASSPRRGSYEQYF

abundance: -
j_gene: TRBJ2-3
d_gene: -
v_gene: TRBV10-3
CDR3nt: TGTGCCACTACCGGGACCGACACAGATACGCAGTATTTT
CDR3aa: CATTGTDTDTQYF

abundance: many
j_gene: TRBJ2-1
d_gene: -
v_gene: TRBV12-3/TRBV12-4
CDR3nt: TGTGCCAGCAGTTCTAGCAGTGAGCAGTTCTTC
CDR3aa: CASSSSSEQFF

abundance: few
j_gene: TRBJ2-3
d_gene: -
v_gene: TRBV7-2
CDR3nt: TGTGCCAGCAGCACACGAACCTTAGCGGCGGATACGCAGTATTTT
CDR3aa: CASSTRTLAADTQYF

abundance: many
j_gene: TRBJ1-2
d_gene: TRBD1
v_gene: TRBV2
CDR3nt: TGTGCCAGCGCTAGGCAGGGGGGCTATGGCTACACCTTC
CDR3aa: CASARQGGYGYTF

abundance: few
j_gene: TRBJ2-3
d_gene: -
v_gene: TRBV10-3
CDR3nt: TGTGCCATCAGCCCCAACACAGATACGCAGTATTTT
CDR3aa: CAISPNTDTQYF

abundance: few
j_gene: TRBJ1-5
d_gene: -
v_gene: TRBV12-3/TRBV12-4
CDR3nt: TGTGCCAGCAGAAGGACGAGTAACCAGCCCCAGCATTTT
CDR3aa: CASRRTSNQPQHF

abundance: -
j_gene: TRBJ2-5
d_gene: -
v_gene: TRBV27
CDR3nt: TGTGCCAGCACTTGGAGTAGTGCGGGAGAGACCCAGTACTTC
CDR3aa: CASTWSSAGETQYF

abundance: few
j_gene: TRBJ2-7
d_gene: TRBD2
v_gene: TRBV3-1
CDR3nt: TGTGCCAGCAGCCAAACTAGCGGGAGGCTCTCCAGTGCGTACTTC
CDR3aa: CASSQTSGRLSSAYF

abundance: -
j_gene: TRBJ2-4
d_gene: -
v_gene: TRBV4-3
CDR3nt: TGCGCCAGCAGCCATGAGACGCAAGGCACCATTCAGTACTTC
CDR3aa: CASSHETQGTIQYF

abundance: -
j_gene: TRBJ1-1
d_gene: -
v_gene: TRBV20-1
CDR3nt: TGCAGTGCACAAGACGGGGCGGGGTTCGCTGAAGCTTTCTTT
CDR3aa: CSAQDGAGFAEAFF

abundance: few
j_gene: TRBJ1-1
d_gene: -
v_gene: TRBV9
CDR3nt: TGTGCCAGCAGCGTAGGGGAGGAGTCTGAAGCTTTCTTT
CDR3aa: CASSVGEESEAFF

abundance: few
j_gene: TRBJ1-2
d_gene: TRBD1
v_gene: TRBV29-1
CDR3nt: TGCAGCGTTTTGGACAGGGGCGGCTACACCTTC
CDR3aa: CSVLDRGGYTF

abundance: -
j_gene: TRBJ2-7
d_gene: -
v_gene: TRBV5-1
CDR3nt: TGCGCCAGCAGCTTGGGACAAATCTCCTACGAGCAGTACTTC
CDR3aa: CASSLGQISYEQYF

abundance: -
j_gene: TRBJ2-5
d_gene: -
v_gene: TRBV15
CDR3nt: TGTGCCACCAGCAGAAATCCCAGGGAACCTAAAGAGACCCAGTACTTC
CDR3aa: CATSRNPREPKETQYF

abundance: -
j_gene: TRBJ2-5
d_gene: -
v_gene: TRBV14
CDR3nt: TGTGCCAGCAGCCAGTACAGGGTAGGCCAAGAGACCCAGTACTTC
CDR3aa: CASSQYRVGQETQYF

abundance: many
j_gene: TRBJ2-2
d_gene: TRBD1
v_gene: TRBV10-3
CDR3nt: TGTGCCATCAGTGGGGGACAGGACACCGGGGAGCTGTTTTTT
CDR3aa: CAISGGQDTGELFF

abundance: -
j_gene: TRBJ2-5
d_gene: TRBD2
v_gene: TRBV5-1
CDR3nt: TGCGCCAGCGGCGCTCTAGCGGGTCAAGAGACCCAGTACTTC
CDR3aa: CASGALAGQETQYF

abundance: -
j_gene: TRBJ1-1
d_gene: TRBD1
v_gene: TRBV7-9
CDR3nt: TGTGCCAGCAGCTTAACAGGGGACGAAGCTTTCTTT
CDR3aa: CASSLTGDEAFF

abundance: -
j_gene: TRBJ1-2
d_gene: -
v_gene: TRBV4-2
CDR3nt: TGTGCCAGCAGCCAAGATCGGGGGACACCCTACTATGGCTACACCTTC
CDR3aa: CASSQDRGTPYYGYTF

abundance: few
j_gene: TRBJ2-6
d_gene: -
v_gene: TRBV14
CDR3nt: TGTGCCAGCAGCCAATGGGAGCCTGGGGCCAACGTCCTGACTTTC
CDR3aa: CASSQWEPGANVLTF

abundance: few
j_gene: TRBJ1-2
d_gene: TRBD1
v_gene: TRBV7-9
CDR3nt: TGTGCCAGCAGCATAACCGGGACAGGGACCTATGGCTACACCTTC
CDR3aa: CASSITGTGTYGYTF

abundance: -
j_gene: TRBJ2-5
d_gene: TRBD2
v_gene: TRBV13
CDR3nt: TGTGCCAGCAGCCTCCAGTGGGGAACATCCGGGACTAGCGGGAGTGCGGTAGAGACCCAGTACTTC
CDR3aa: CASSLQWGTSGTSGSAVETQYF

abundance: few
j_gene: TRBJ2-1
d_gene: -
v_gene: TRBV11-2
CDR3nt: TGTGCCAGCAGCTTAGAAGTGTGGACTCCCGGCCCCTCAAACTACAATGAGCAGTTCTTC
CDR3aa: CASSLEVWTPGPSNYNEQFF

abundance: -
j_gene: TRBJ2-7
d_gene: -
v_gene: TRBV7-8
CDR3nt: TGTGCCAGCAGCTTCCAGACAGGCCCCTACGAGCAGTACTTC
CDR3aa: CASSFQTGPYEQYF

abundance: -
j_gene: TRBJ1-5
d_gene: -
v_gene: TRBV12-3/TRBV12-4
CDR3nt: TGTGCCAGCAGTTTTCGGACGAGAAATCAGCCCCAGCATTTT
CDR3aa: CASSFRTRNQPQHF

abundance: -
j_gene: TRBJ2-7
d_gene: -
v_gene: TRBV4-3
CDR3nt: TGCGCCAGCAGCCCCTCCACTAGCCTTCGCACCTACGAGCAGTACTTC
CDR3aa: CASSPSTSLRTYEQYF

abundance: -
j_gene: TRBJ2-5
d_gene: -
v_gene: TRBV2
CDR3nt: TGTGCCAGCTCCACGGACGAAGAGACCCAGTACTTC
CDR3aa: CASSTDEETQYF

abundance: few
j_gene: TRBJ2-2
d_gene: -
v_gene: TRBV11-1
CDR3nt: TGTGCCAGCAGCCCCCTCAGGGGCGCGAACACCGGGGAGCTGTTTTTT
CDR3aa: CASSPLRGANTGELFF

abundance: few
j_gene: TRBJ1-1
d_gene: -
v_gene: TRBV5-1
CDR3nt: TGCGCCAGCAGCTTGGATGCGGGGCTTGAAGCTTTCTTT
CDR3aa: CASSLDAGLEAFF

abundance: few
j_gene: TRBJ2-3
d_gene: TRBD2
v_gene: TRBV20-1
CDR3nt: TGCAGTGGGCAGCTAGCGGGATATAGCACAGATACGCAGTATTTT
CDR3aa: CSGQLAGYSTDTQYF

abundance: -
j_gene: TRBJ1-1
d_gene: -
v_gene: TRBV20-1
CDR3nt: TGCAGTGTCATAGCGGGAAACATGAACACTGAAGCTTTCTTT
CDR3aa: CSVIAGNMNTEAFF

abundance: -
j_gene: TRBJ2-3
d_gene: TRBD2
v_gene: TRBV6-2/TRBV6-3
CDR3nt: TGTGCCAGCCGATACAGCGGGGTAACAGATACGCAGTATTTT
CDR3aa: CASRYSGVTDTQYF

abundance: few
j_gene: TRBJ2-5
d_gene: -
v_gene: TRBV20-1
CDR3nt: TGCAGTGCTCCAAAGGGGGGGGAAGAGACCCAGTACTTC
CDR3aa: CSAPKGGEETQYF

abundance: few
j_gene: TRBJ2-1
d_gene: -
v_gene: TRBV5-1
CDR3nt: TGCGCCAGCAGCTTGGCCGGCGGTTCTCTGTTCTTC
CDR3aa: CASSLAGGSLFF

abundance: few
j_gene: TRBJ1-1
d_gene: -
v_gene: TRBV29-1
CDR3nt: TGCAGCGTGATTCAGGGCCTCACTGAAGCTTTCTTT
CDR3aa: CSVIQGLTEAFF

abundance: many
j_gene: TRBJ2-1
d_gene: TRBD2
v_gene: TRBV20-1
CDR3nt: TGCAGTGCTAGAGCCCCTTGGACTAGCGGGAGGGCCGAAGAGCAGTTCTTC
CDR3aa: CSARAPWTSGRAEEQFF